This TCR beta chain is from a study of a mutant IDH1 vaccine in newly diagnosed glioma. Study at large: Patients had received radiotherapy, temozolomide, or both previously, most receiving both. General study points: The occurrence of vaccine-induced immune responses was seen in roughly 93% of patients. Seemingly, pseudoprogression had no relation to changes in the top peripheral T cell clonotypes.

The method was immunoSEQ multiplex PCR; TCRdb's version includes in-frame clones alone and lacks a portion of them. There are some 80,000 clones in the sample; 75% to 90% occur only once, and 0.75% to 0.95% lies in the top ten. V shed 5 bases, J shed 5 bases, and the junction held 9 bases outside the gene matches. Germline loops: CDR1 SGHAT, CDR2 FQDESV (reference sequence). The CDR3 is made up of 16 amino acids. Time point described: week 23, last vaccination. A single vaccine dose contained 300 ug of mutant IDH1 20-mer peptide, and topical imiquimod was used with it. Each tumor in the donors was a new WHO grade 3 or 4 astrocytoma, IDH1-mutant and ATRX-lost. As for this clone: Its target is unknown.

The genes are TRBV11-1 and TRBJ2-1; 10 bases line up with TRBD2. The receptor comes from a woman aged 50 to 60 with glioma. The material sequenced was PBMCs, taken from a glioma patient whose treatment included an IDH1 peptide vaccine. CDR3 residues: CASSTGAGGSHNEQFF. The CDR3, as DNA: TGTGCCAGCAGCACTGGAGCGGGAGGGAGCCACAATGAGCAGTTCTTC.